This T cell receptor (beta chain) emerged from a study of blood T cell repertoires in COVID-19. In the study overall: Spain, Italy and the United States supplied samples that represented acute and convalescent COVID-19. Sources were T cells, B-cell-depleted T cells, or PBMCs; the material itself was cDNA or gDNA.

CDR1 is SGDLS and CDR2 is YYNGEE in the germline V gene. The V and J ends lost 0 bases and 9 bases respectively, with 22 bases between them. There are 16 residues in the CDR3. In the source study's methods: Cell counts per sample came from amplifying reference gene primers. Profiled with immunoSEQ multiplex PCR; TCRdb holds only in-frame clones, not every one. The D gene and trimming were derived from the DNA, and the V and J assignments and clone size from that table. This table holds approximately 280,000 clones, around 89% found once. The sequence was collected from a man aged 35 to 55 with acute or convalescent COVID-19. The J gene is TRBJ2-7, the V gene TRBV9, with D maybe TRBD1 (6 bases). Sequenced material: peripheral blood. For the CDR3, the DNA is TGTGCCAGCAGCGTAGGGAACAGGGATCCTCTATCGGGGCAGTACTTC. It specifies CASSVGNRDPLSGQYF.